Below are 21 T cell receptor beta chains sequenced from a single sample in a study of T cell responses to AZD1222 COVID-19 vaccine. Method: immunoSEQ multiplex PCR; TCRdb's copy keeps in-frame clones and lacks some. The data hold around 150,000 clones, with over 85% observed a single time. The sample was peripheral blood, taken 28 days after the second AZD1222 dose. All receptors derive from an adult who received the AZD1222 COVID-19 vaccine.

The chain is built from TRBV5-6 and TRBJ2-7; D remains ambiguous. The V gene lost 4 bases and the J gene lost 4 bases, with 18 bases spanning the gap. In germline, CDR1 is SGHDT, CDR2 YYEEEE. The length of the CDR3 is 15 residues. The CDR3 sequence: CASSPVSLTSYEQYF. For the CDR3, the DNA is TGTGCCAGCAGCCCGGTGTCCCTTACCTCTTACGAGCAGTACTTC.

The V call is TRBV9, the J call TRBJ1-2; 11 bases agree with TRBD1. This CDR3 is 15 amino acids long. Unmatched junction bases numbered 7, after V lost 3 bases and J lost 6 bases. CDR1 SGDLS and CDR2 YYNGEE come from the germline V gene. CDR3 region: CASSATGTGGDGYTF. In DNA, the CDR3 is TGTGCCAGCAGCGCTACCGGGACAGGGGGGGATGGCTACACCTTC.

CDR3 bases: TGTGCCACACGAACTTTGAACACTGAAGCTTTCTTT. The encoded protein is CATRTLNTEAFF. The chain has TRBV18 and TRBJ1-1; D is uncertain. CDR3 length: 12 residues. V lost 10 bases, J lost 0 bases, and 9 bases lay in between. Germline-derived CDR1 and CDR2 are KGHSH and LQKENI. Full variable domain (remainder filled in from reference TRBV18 and TRBJ1-1): NAGVMQNPRHLVRRRGQEARLRCSPMKGHSHVYWYRQLPEEGLKFMVYLQKENIIDESGMPKERFSAEFPKEGPSILRIQQVVRGDSAAYFCATRTLNTEAFFGQGTRLTVV.

The V gene is TRBV7-2, the J gene TRBJ1-3; 7 bases are a match to TRBD1. This CDR3 contains 15 residues. Per germline, CDR1 SGHTA and CDR2 FQGNSA. Losses at the gene ends were 5 bases for V and 4 bases for J; bases not matched to a gene: 8. CDR3 region: CASSAGTVSGNTIYF. CDR3 DNA sequence: TGTGCCAGCAGCGCGGGGACAGTAAGCGGAAACACCATATATTTT.

This chain links TRBV10-2 with TRBJ2-5; 13 bases are a match to TRBD2. Germline CDR1 is WSHSY and CDR2 is SAAADI. V was clipped by 4 bases and J by 2 bases; unmatched bases: 7. This CDR3 is built from 17 residues. CDR3: CASSGLAGGRGQETQYF. As DNA, the CDR3 is TGCGCCAGCAGTGGACTAGCGGGGGGCCGCGGGCAAGAGACCCAGTACTTC.

The chain is built from TRBV18 and TRBJ2-1, with TRBD2 matching 11 bases. Germline CDR1 KGHSH, CDR2 LQKENI. V lost 3 bases and J lost 4; bases outside the gene matches: 2. This CDR3 spans 15 amino acids. The CDR3 coding sequence is TGTGCCAGCTCACCCGGGACTAGCGGATACAATGAGCAGTTCTTC. As protein: CASSPGTSGYNEQFF.

The chain has TRBV20-1 and TRBJ1-1, with TRBD1 identical over 7 bases. The CDR3 runs 13 residues. The germline gives CDR1 DFQATT, CDR2 SNEGSKA (reference sequence). The V and J ends lost 3 bases and 4 bases, in that order; junction bases with no gene match: 5. The CDR3 region has the DNA TGCAGTGCTAGTACAGGGGAGGTCACTGAAGCTTTCTTT. This translates into CSASTGEVTEAFF.

This chain connects TRBV6-5 to TRBJ1-6; possibly TRBD1 for D (6 bases). The CDR3 runs 15 residues. Per germline, CDR1 MNHEY and CDR2 SVGAGI. Trimming took 2 bases from V and 7 from J, leaving 12 bases between them. CDR3 in DNA: TGTGCCAGCAGTTACGACAGGCTGCGGAATTCACCCCTCCACTTT. Its translation is CASSYDRLRNSPLHF.

The rearrangement uses TRBV4-1 and TRBJ1-1, with D uncertain. Between the trimmed V and J ends, which lost 4 bases and 4 bases, there was a span of 13 bases. The germline CDR1 and CDR2 sequences are MGHRA and YSYEKL. The CDR3 has 14 residues. CDR3 in amino acids: CASSPITEGTEAFF. The CDR3 DNA reads as TGCGCCAGCAGCCCTATAACAGAGGGCACTGAAGCTTTCTTT.

The chain joins TRBV7-2 to TRBJ2-3, with D unclear. The CDR3 loop spans 13 amino acids. The germline V gene has CDR1 SGHTA and CDR2 FQGNSA. V was clipped by 2 bases and J by 3 bases, with 6 bases between them. CDR3 sequence reads: CASSLTWTDTQYF. CDR3 DNA: TGTGCCAGCAGCTTAACGTGGACAGATACGCAGTATTTT.

V is TRBV27 and J is TRBJ2-5; TRBD2 might be the D (7 bases). Trimming took 0 bases from V and 4 from J, leaving 12 bases between them. CDR3 length equals 15 residues. CDR1 is MNHEY, CDR2 SMNVEV, per germline (reference sequence). The CDR3 spells CASSLSGGAAETQYF. In DNA, the CDR3 is TGTGCCAGCAGTTTATCGGGGGGGGCCGCAGAGACCCAGTACTTC.

The chain joins TRBV27 to TRBJ2-4; TRBD1 aligns across 9 bases. V shed 7 bases, J shed 8 bases, and the junction held 6 bases outside the gene matches. The CDR3 spans 13 residues. Germline lookup yields CDR1 MNHEY and CDR2 SMNVEV (reference sequence). In DNA form, the CDR3 reads TGTGCCAGCACCAGGACAGGGGAAGACATTCAGTACTTC. Amino acids: CASTRTGEDIQYF.

J is TRBJ1-1 and V is TRBV28, with a possible D match to TRBD1 (5 bases). Germline CDR1 MDHEN, CDR2 SYDVKM. V shed 5 bases and J shed 1 base, with 8 bases lying between them. CDR3 length equals 13 residues. As DNA, the CDR3 is TGTGCCAGCAGTCCCGGGGGGAACACTGAAGCTTTCTTT. Translation gives CASSPGGNTEAFF.

The chain combines TRBV5-1 with TRBJ1-2, with D maybe TRBD1 (5 bases). CDR3 length: 11 amino acids. The V gene lost 3 bases and the J gene lost 8 bases, with 8 bases spanning the gap. Germline CDR1 is SGHRS and CDR2 is YFSETQ. The DNA for the CDR3 is TGCGCCAGCAGCTCCGAGGGGGGCTACACCTTC. Amino acid sequence: CASSSEGGYTF.

The chain carries TRBV7-9 and TRBJ1-4; D perhaps matches TRBD1 (6 bases). This CDR3 spans 14 amino acids. Per germline, CDR1 SEHNR and CDR2 FQNEAQ (reference sequence). V lost 3 bases and J 6 bases, leaving 11 bases between the germline ends. CDR3 DNA: TGTGCCAGCAGCTTCGGGGGGGCGGATGAAAAACTGTTTTTT. Protein: CASSFGGADEKLFF.

This chain uses TRBV13 with TRBJ1-6; D is ambiguous. The V end was cut by 0 bases, the J end by 6 bases, with 6 bases between. The CDR3 is 14 amino acids. Germline-derived CDR1 and CDR2 are PRHDT and FYEKMQ (reference sequence). The CDR3, as DNA: TGTGCCAGCAGCTTAGGGACATCTAATTCACCCCTCCACTTT. Translating it yields CASSLGTSNSPLHF.

The chain carries TRBV19 and TRBJ1-5, with 7 bases identical to TRBD1. V lost 7 bases and J lost 0; bases outside the gene matches: 9. There are 16 residues in the CDR3. CDR1 and CDR2 (germline): LNHDA, SQIVND (reference sequence). In nucleotides, the CDR3 is TGTGCCAGTAAACCCTCAGGGGGACATAGCAATCAGCCCCAGCATTTT. This codes for CASKPSGGHSNQPQHF.

The V and J genes are TRBV5-1 and TRBJ2-3; 9 bases are shared with TRBD2. CDR1 SGHRS and CDR2 YFSETQ come from the germline V gene. The CDR3 is 17 residues long. With V trimmed by 2 bases and J by 4 bases, 11 bases remained unmatched. The CDR3 spells CASSLHSGGFEADTQYF. CDR3 coding DNA: TGCGCCAGCAGCTTACACAGCGGGGGGTTTGAGGCAGATACGCAGTATTTT.

V is TRBV11-3 and J is TRBJ2-1, with 9 bases identical to TRBD2. Germline assignment: CDR1 SGHNT and CDR2 YENEEA. V lost 5 bases, J lost 8 bases, and 10 bases stayed unmatched. The CDR3 contains 15 residues. Here the CDR3 reads CASSLPGLAFHEQFF. CDR3 bases: TGTGCCAGCAGCCTACCGGGACTAGCCTTCCATGAGCAGTTCTTC.

This rearrangement joins TRBV6-5 to TRBJ1-1; the match to TRBD1 covers 8 bases. The CDR3 length is 14 residues. Germline CDR1 and CDR2: MNHEY and SVGAGI. The junction had 7 bases not matched to a gene; V was cut back by 6 bases and J by 4 bases. This CDR3 reads CASRQIRGLTEAFF. In nucleotides, the CDR3 is TGTGCCAGCAGGCAAATCAGGGGGCTCACTGAAGCTTTCTTT.

The J gene is TRBJ1-2, the V gene TRBV28, with 9 nucleotides matching TRBD1. Per the germline V gene, CDR1 is MDHEN and CDR2 is SYDVKM. V lost 6 bases to trimming and J lost 4 bases; unmatched junction nucleotides: 3. This CDR3 is 13 amino acids long. CDR3 nucleotide sequence: TGTGCCAGCAGCCAGACAGGGGGCTATGGCTACACCTTC. Translated: CASSQTGGYGYTF.